This TCR beta chain is from a study of T cell repertoires in cytomegalovirus infection. Comment on this clonotype: Its antigen is unidentified.

TCRdb re-analysed the reads in MiXCR, keeping a single row per CDR3 protein. This sample has approximately 730,000 distinct CDR3 sequences; around 29% occur once, and the top ten carry around 13%. This clonotype originated in a human donor in good health (CMV status not recorded). Some clones in this sample may be carry-over from other donors' samples. The material was cultured CD8+ T cells from PBMCs, obtained from culture after CMV antigen stimulation.

CDR3: CASSPGQGEKQFF. DNA for the CDR3: TGTGCCAGCAGCCCCGGACAGGGTGAGAAGCAGTTCTTC. The chain links TRBV13 to TRBJ2-1, with 8 bases aligning to TRBD1. In germline, CDR1 is PRHDT, CDR2 FYEKMQ (reference sequence). The CDR3 extends over 13 amino acids. The junction had 8 bases not matched to a gene; V was cut back by 5 bases and J by 11 bases.